This TCR beta chain was recovered during a study of neoadjuvant anti-PD-1 for oral cavity cancer. Study-wide context: Before surgery, most patients got three to four biweekly 3 mg/kg nivolumab doses. Around day 43, patients without progression received a fourth nivolumab dose before surgery.

The time point denotes: after neoadjuvant nivolumab, at surgical resection. Repertoires were generated with immunoSEQ multiplex PCR, while TCRdb's copy carries only in-frame clones and drops some. This table holds some 30,000 clones, about 77% found once. Germline V gene sequence: CDR1 MGHRA, CDR2 YSYEKL. The CDR3 sequence is 18 residues long. V lost 3 bases to trimming and J lost 4 bases; unmatched junction nucleotides: 13. This sequence was found in a person aged 35-79 years with oral cavity squamous cell carcinoma. The J gene is TRBJ2-7, the V gene TRBV4-1; 12 nucleotides align to TRBD2. The sequencing used PBMCs, collected after nivolumab (anti-PD-1) treatment. This chain's CDR3 is CASSHHPPLAGGQYEQYF. For the CDR3, the DNA is TGCGCCAGCAGCCACCATCCCCCACTAGCGGGGGGACAATACGAGCAGTACTTC.